These 22 T cell receptor beta chains were all obtained from the same sample, sequenced in a study of blood T cells in healthy people across ages. Combining a sample-barcoded 5' primer with a J-beta primer mix, a second PCR ran for about 6 to 12 cycles. TCRdb fed the 5' RACE reads into MiXCR, producing one record per CDR3 protein. The sample records 1.5 million to 2 million distinct CDR3 sequences, roughly a third being singletons. The material sequenced was blood. These receptors were obtained from a woman in her 30s in good health.

This clonotype was counted between two and nine times. The genes are TRBV20-1 and TRBJ2-6, with 11 bases lining up with TRBD2. CDR1 is DFQATT, CDR2 SNEGSKA, per germline (reference sequence). V was clipped by 5 bases and J by 4 bases; unmatched bases: 4. The CDR3 consists of 15 residues. The CDR3 spells CSAAGLAGGANVLTF. The DNA of the CDR3 is TGCAGTGCTGCAGGACTAGCGGGCGGGGCCAACGTCCTGACTTTC.

In this sample, this clonotype turned up a few times. The chain recombines TRBV29-1 with TRBJ2-3, with 7 bases matching TRBD1. Germline CDR1 and CDR2: SQVTM and ANQGSEA. The CDR3 contains 14 residues. In nucleotides, the CDR3 is TGCGGCGCCTCAGGGGGAAGGGGCACAGATACGCAGTATTTT. Encoded protein: CGASGGRGTDTQYF.

In its sample, this clonotype was seen a few times. The chain employs TRBV20-1 and TRBJ2-5; a weak D match, TRBD1 (6 bases). Trimming pared 4 bases from V and 5 bases from J, leaving 17 bases between. The CDR3 extends over 14 amino acids. Germline V CDR1 and CDR2: DFQATT, SNEGSKA (reference sequence). As DNA, the CDR3 is TGCAGTGCTATCGACAGGATTCAAGGGGAGACCCAGTACTTC. Its translation is CSAIDRIQGETQYF.

About this clonotype itself: Sequence at one end of the junction differs from germline and may be a read error. The CDR3 DNA is TGCAGCGTCGAAGTGGGGTTTAACACCGGGGAGCTGTTTTTT. It yields the protein CSVEVGFNTGELFF. The chain is built from TRBV29-1 and TRBJ2-2; D remains ambiguous. This CDR3 region has 14 residues. Germline CDR1 and CDR2: SQVTM and ANQGSEA.

This clonotype was seen a few times. The chain couples TRBV3-1 to TRBJ1-6, with D hard to call. CDR1 is LGHDT, CDR2 YNNKEL, per germline (reference sequence). The CDR3 loop spans 14 amino acids. V was cut by 1 base and J by 5 bases, with 6 bases left in between. CDR3 amino acids: CASSQGTNNSPLHF. CDR3 bases: TGTGCCAGCAGCCAAGGAACGAATAATTCACCCCTCCACTTT.

V and J are TRBV5-1 and TRBJ2-2; tentative D call: TRBD1 (5 bases). The CDR3 is 16 amino acids. The ends were cut back, 0 bases at V and 4 bases at J, with 13 bases in the middle. Per the germline V gene, CDR1 is SGHRS and CDR2 is YFSETQ. The CDR3 is CASSLVLWGSTGELFF. For the CDR3, the DNA is TGCGCCAGCAGCTTGGTTTTGTGGGGCAGCACCGGGGAGCTGTTTTTT.

This clonotype was seen more than once but under ten times. J is TRBJ2-3 and V is TRBV4-1, with unresolved D. Trimming removed 0 bases at V and 2 bases at J, with 15 bases between. The CDR3 extends over 17 amino acids. Germline V gives CDR1 MGHRA, CDR2 YSYEKL. The CDR3 region has the DNA TGCGCCAGCAGCCAAGATCTGTCTGAAGACATCACAGATACGCAGTATTTT. This gives the protein CASSQDLSEDITDTQYF.

The V and J genes are TRBV27 and TRBJ1-2; D not certain. This CDR3 region has 13 residues. V lost 7 bases and J 1 base, leaving 10 bases between the germline ends. Germline V gene lookup returns CDR1 MNHEY and CDR2 SMNVEV (reference sequence). CDR3 in DNA: TGTGCCAGCATGGGCAGCCTTAACTATGGCTACACCTTC. Residues: CASMGSLNYGYTF.

This clonotype has just one count. One end of the junction does not line up with germline, which may come from a read error. V is TRBV7-3 and J is TRBJ2-1; TRBD1 agrees at 7 bases. This CDR3 comprises 16 residues. CDR1 and CDR2 (germline): SGHTA, FQGTGA. CDR3 DNA: TGTGCCAGCAGCGGACAACCGGGACAGAGTTACAATGAACAGTTCTTC. This translates into CASSGQPGQSYNEQFF.

To note about this clonotype: Possible read error: a much larger clone is one base away. This chain links TRBV27 with TRBJ2-5; 10 bases are shared with TRBD1. V trimming: 5 bases; J trimming: 5 bases; junction bases outside the gene matches: 5. The germline gives CDR1 MNHEY, CDR2 SMNVEV (reference sequence). The CDR3 runs 14 residues. The CDR3 region is CASSARDRGETQYF. The DNA of the CDR3 is TGTGCCAGCAGTGCCCGGGACAGGGGTGAGACCCAGTACTTC.

This clonotype was detected only a few times. J is TRBJ2-7 and V is TRBV24-1, with D perhaps TRBD2 (5 bases). This CDR3 is 13 amino acids long. Germline CDR1 reads KGHDR; CDR2 reads SFDVKD. V shed 5 bases and J shed 2 bases, with 9 bases lying between them. The DNA of the CDR3 is TGTGCCACCAGTGGACTCGGGACCTACGAGCAGTACTTC. Residues: CATSGLGTYEQYF.

This chain joins TRBV4-1 and TRBJ1-6; a possible D gene is TRBD1 (5 bases). V was clipped by 0 bases and J by 6 bases, with 15 bases between them. CDR3 length equals 17 residues. Per the germline V gene, CDR1 is MGHRA and CDR2 is YSYEKL. The CDR3: CASSQDASGRGNSPLHF. The DNA for the CDR3 is TGCGCCAGCAGCCAAGATGCGTCAGGGCGAGGTAATTCACCCCTCCACTTT.

There are many counts of this clonotype. The chain employs TRBV7-6 and TRBJ2-3, with 10 bases aligning to TRBD1. Unmatched junction bases numbered 7, after V lost 5 bases and J lost 2 bases. The CDR3 totals 16 residues. Germline V gene data show CDR1 as SGHVS and CDR2 as FNYEAQ. DNA for the CDR3: TGTGCCAGCAGCCCTAGGACAGGGGGTGACACAGATACGCAGTATTTT. It codes for CASSPRTGGDTDTQYF. The full variable domain, with the rest looked up from reference TRBV7-6 and TRBJ2-3, is GAGVSQSPRYKVTKRGQDVALRCDPISGHVSLYWYRQALGQGPEFLTYFNYEAQQDKSGLPNDRFSAERPEGSISTLTIQRTEQRDSAMYRCASSPRTGGDTDTQYFGPGTRLTVL.

This clonotype was recorded at least ten times. The chain carries TRBV4-1 and TRBJ2-7; D is undetermined. This CDR3 comprises 17 residues. Trimming removed 1 base from V and 3 bases from J, with 19 bases in between. Germline-derived CDR1 and CDR2 are MGHRA and YSYEKL. DNA of the CDR3: TGCGCCAGCAGCCAAGGAGTGTGGAAAAATGGAATCTACGAGCAGTACTTC. Amino acid sequence: CASSQGVWKNGIYEQYF.

This clonotype was recorded a few times. The chain joins TRBV3-1 to TRBJ2-1, with TRBD2 matching 11 bases. J gave up 4 bases and V 0 bases, and 5 bases lay outside the gene matches. The CDR3 sequence is 17 residues long. The germline V gene encodes CDR1 LGHDT and CDR2 YNNKEL (reference sequence). The CDR3: CASSQDVRTSGYNEQFF. The CDR3 nucleotides are TGTGCCAGCAGCCAAGATGTTAGGACTAGCGGGTACAATGAGCAGTTCTTC.

This clonotype came up a few times. This rearrangement joins TRBV10-3 to TRBJ1-1; D call uncertain. The germline CDR1 and CDR2 sequences are ENHRY and SYGVKD. The CDR3 extends over 13 amino acids. V lost 7 bases, J lost 6 bases, and 15 bases lay in between. CDR3 region: CAIIPPSDPEAFF. CDR3 coding DNA: TGTGCCATCATTCCGCCCTCGGATCCTGAAGCTTTCTTT.

The gene calls are TRBV15 and TRBJ1-5; D is unresolved. CDR3 size: 17 residues. The V gene's germline CDR1 is LNHNV and CDR2 YYDKDF (reference sequence). V lost 0 bases and J lost 6, with 18 bases in between. CDR3 nucleotides: TGTGCCACCAGCAGAGATCAGGCAGCCTTGGGCAGTCAGCCCCAGCATTTT. Translation: CATSRDQAALGSQPQHF.

This clonotype turned up a few times. The CDR3 reads CASSARAGSVYNEQFF. The CDR3 DNA is TGTGCCAGCAGTGCCCGGGCGGGGTCGGTCTACAATGAGCAGTTCTTC. This chain joins TRBV6-1 and TRBJ2-1; the D gene is possibly TRBD2 (6 bases). Trimming removed 4 bases from V and 3 bases from J, with 16 bases in between. Germline V gene lookup returns CDR1 MNHNS and CDR2 SASEGT. This CDR3 is 16 amino acids long.

This clonotype was picked up a small number of times. V gene TRBV18 combines with J gene TRBJ1-2; D gene unclear. Germline V gene data show CDR1 as KGHSH and CDR2 as LQKENI. Trimming left V 0 bases short and J 2 bases short, with 10 bases between. The CDR3 consists of 15 residues. CDR3 bases: TGTGCCAGCTCACCACCGGGCAGCAGAAACTATGGCTACACCTTC. It codes for CASSPPGSRNYGYTF.

This clonotype showed up just a few times. The V gene is TRBV7-9, the J gene TRBJ1-4, with TRBD1 matching 7 bases. This CDR3 is 14 amino acids long. Germline-derived CDR1 and CDR2 are SEHNR and FQNEAQ (reference sequence). V lost 5 bases to trimming and J lost 4 bases; unmatched junction nucleotides: 4. CDR3 amino acids: CASSRGQDNEKLFF. In DNA, the CDR3 is TGTGCCAGCAGCCGTGGACAGGATAATGAAAAACTGTTTTTT.

The table lists this clonotype with a count of one. One base away lies a much larger clone, so this may be a sequencing read error. The CDR3 loop reads CSVEDIAGFYGYTF. CDR3 DNA sequence: TGCAGCGTTGAAGACATCGCAGGCTTCTATGGCTACACCTTC. This chain links TRBV29-1 with TRBJ1-2; D remains unclear. The CDR3 extends over 14 amino acids. Germline-derived CDR1 and CDR2 are SQVTM and ANQGSEA. V shed 0 bases and J shed 4 bases, with 12 bases lying between them. The entire variable domain, with the rest obtained from reference TRBV29-1 and TRBJ1-2, is as follows: SAVISQKPSRDICQRGTSLTIQCQVDSQVTMMFWYRQQPGQSLTLIATANQGSEATYESGFVIDKFPISRPNLTFSTLTVSNMSPEDSSIYLCSVEDIAGFYGYTFGSGTRLTVV.

This clonotype was seen only a few times. V usage is TRBV28 and J usage is TRBJ2-3; 8 nucleotides agree with TRBD1. Germline-derived CDR1 and CDR2 are MDHEN and SYDVKM. Losses at the gene ends were 7 bases for V and 6 bases for J; bases not matched to a gene: 12. This CDR3 contains 15 residues. CDR3 in amino acids: CASTPGGYGSDTQYF. DNA for the CDR3: TGTGCCAGCACCCCAGGGGGCTATGGTTCGGATACGCAGTATTTT.